This T cell receptor beta chain emerged from a study of Ad26.COV2.S vaccination and SARS-CoV-2 variants. Noted treatment: roughly 18 received Ad26.COV2.S at low or high dose, single or two shots; about 5 received placebo; per-sample allocation not given. Material that was analyzed had been drawn on day 63 after the first vaccine or placebo injection. This vaccine is an Ad26 vector that expresses the Wuhan-strain SARS-CoV-2 spike. Generated by immunoSEQ multiplex PCR, the TCRdb table keeps only in-frame clones and is missing some. The table includes 350,000 to 450,000 clones, about nine tenths detected once. The CDR3 contains 11 residues. V was clipped by 11 bases and J by 1 base, with 6 bases between them. Germline V gene data show CDR1 as SEHNR and CDR2 as FQNEAQ (reference sequence).

The chain joins TRBV7-9 to TRBJ1-3; D remains ambiguous. The clonotype originates from a person between 18 and 60 years old who received the Ad26.COV2.S COVID-19 vaccine or a placebo. Sequenced material: peripheral blood, taken in a trial of Ad26.COV2.S vaccine versus placebo. The CDR3 DNA follows: TGTGCCCCCGGGTCTGGAAACACCATATATTTT. It is translated as CAPGSGNTIYF.